The table lists the clone carrying this T cell receptor (beta chain) with many counts. Its antigen is undetermined. Trimming pared 5 bases from V and 0 bases from J, leaving 13 bases between. This CDR3 has 15 residues. Germline V gene data show CDR1 as DFQATT and CDR2 as SNEGSKA (reference sequence). The data originate from a study of neurological immune-mediated disorders. Whole-study context: The roughly 34 multiple sclerosis patients comprised around 30 relapsing-remitting and 3 secondary progressive cases. Whole-study results and caveats: The most TCR clonal expansion was seen in HTLV-1-associated myelopathy, and the least was seen in multiple sclerosis, which fell below healthy controls. Private repertoires in all groups were suggested by the absence of shared CDR3 amino acid sequences among expanded clones across subjects.

Every sequencing run produced over 190 million TCR-beta sequences that came from 15-18 subjects. TCRdb re-called the 5' RACE reads through MiXCR, storing one row per CDR3 protein. The table lists 25,000 to 30,000 distinct CDR3 sequences, around 3.4% of them singletons, with 7% in the top ten. Input material: PBMCs. The origin of this receptor is a woman aged 30 to 39 with multiple sclerosis. The rearrangement joins TRBV20-1 to TRBJ1-4; D uncertain. The CDR3 sequence is CSAPGQDATNEKLFF. The CDR3 DNA sequence: TGCAGTGCTCCGGGCCAGGATGCAACTAATGAAAAACTGTTTTTT.